Included here is one TCR beta chain sequence, with context. The antigen it recognizes is unknown. No much larger clonotype is one base removed from it; base qualities were not supplied. Donors were approximately 42 systemically healthy Caucasian individuals from Russia aged roughly 6 to 90 years. Ten milliliters of peripheral blood were drawn from each donor into EDTA-treated Vacutainer tubes. PBMCs were isolated by Ficoll-Paque density-gradient centrifugation, with at least 6 million obtained per sample. Trizol reagent was used to extract total RNA from the PBMCs, yielding at least 6 micrograms per sample. Naive CD45RAhigh/CD27high T cell percentages were measured by flow cytometry on a PBMC aliquot from every donor. The source of the sample is a study of blood T cells in healthy people across ages (dated by TCRdb to between 2015 and 2016). Regarding the complete study: Template switching captured roughly one uniquely barcoded TCR beta cDNA molecule per two T cells in model experiments. To avoid experimental bias, donors of different ages were spread randomly across the sequencing lanes. The study measured age-related changes in TCR beta repertoire diversity using deep sequencing normalized with unique cDNA molecular identifiers. The donors were divided into four age groups: young (average about 16 years), middle-aged (approximately 42), aged (roughly 66) and long-lived (about 90). Using the same blood draw, the study looked at two additional independent replicas of 1 million unique cDNA reads for two donors, one aged 18 to 29 and the other aged 80 or older. General findings and caveats noted by the study authors: Observed TCR beta diversity per million T cells fell roughly linearly with age, and a significant reduction was already apparent by age roughly 40. Estimates of total diversity from one million sequenced T cells were regarded as lower bounds and underestimates. A strong correlation was found between observed TCR beta diversity and the percentage of naive T cells measured by flow cytometry. Bulk unsorted PBMC profiling prevented conclusive comparison of naive and antigen-experienced compartments. Because the CMV infection status of the donors was unknown, age-related changes in expanded clonotypes may potentially have been confounded. The long-lived group showed more naive CD4+ T cells, fewer expanded clones and increased TCR diversity than the aged group, suggesting age selection.

The CDR3 numbers 15 residues from cysteine through phenylalanine. The DNA shown is the 45-base CDR3, in frame from base 1. The library was made by 5' RACE. TCRdb shows the sequencer as Illumina HiSeq 2500. A second PCR of about 6 to 11 cycles was run with a J-beta primer mix and a sample-barcoded 5' primer. A template-switch 5' adaptor carrying 12 random nucleotides introduced a unique molecular identifier onto each TCR beta cDNA molecule. Each sample yielded at least 2.5 million CDR3-containing paired-end reads. First-strand cDNA was synthesized from all RNA with the Mint cDNA synthesis kit, primed by a TRBC-specific oligonucleotide. Following uracil-DNA glycosylase treatment, all cDNA underwent a first 18-cycle PCR with the universal primers M1SS and BC2_uni_R. As for the original processing: Normalization of each sample was performed by random selection of 1 million high-quality reads, each carrying a distinct molecular identifier. Reads sharing molecular identifiers were discarded rather than binned into consensus sequences. CDR3 identification, clonotype clustering and error correction used MiTCR with a Q25 quality threshold and the strictest error-elimination algorithm. Lower-bound total TCR beta diversity was estimated with a nonparametric unseen species model using Euler transformation. TCRdb passed the public sequencing reads through fastp at Q25 and MiXCR, retaining productive beta sequences. Records with the same CDR3 protein are collapsed into one entry carrying the most frequent genes and DNA. For this entry, the V and J calls and clone size follow TCRdb and not the study's own pipeline. The sample data list more than 650,000 distinct CDR3 sequences, and about a fifth of these were observed just once. The top ten constitute 22% of the sample.

The specimen was blood. The receptor chain draws on TRBV12-3 or TRBV12-4 and TRBJ2-5; a stretch of 8 junction bases matches TRBD2. The DNA end is more similar to TRBJ2-1, so the J call may be wrong. The sequence was collected from a man aged 70 or older in good health. The bases are TGTGCCAGCAGTTTCGGGGCGGGGGGTCAGAATGAGCAGTTCTTC. It translates as CASSFGAGGQNEQFF.